One and the same sample provided the 13 T cell receptor beta chains below, sequenced in a study of T cells in Graves' hyperthyroidism and ophthalmopathy. TCR beta CDR3 sequences were amplified from RNA transcripts. HTBI primers were used for first-round RT-PCR of the TCR CDR3. Via MiXCR, TCRdb re-called the multiplex PCR reads, giving one row per CDR3 protein. The table shows about 380,000 distinct CDR3 sequences, with around 20% occurring only once. Input material: blood. The origin of the receptors is a man aged 18 to 29 with Graves' ophthalmopathy.

The chain couples TRBV5-1 to TRBJ2-1; D possibly corresponds to TRBD1 (7 bases). The CDR3 is made up of 12 amino acids. Germline V gene sequence: CDR1 SGHRS, CDR2 YFSETQ. V lost 0 bases, J lost 15 bases, and 13 bases lay in between. CDR3 DNA: TGCGCCAGCAGCTTGGGCGGGACAGTTTTGTTCTTC. Protein: CASSLGGTVLFF.

The genes are TRBV12-5 and TRBJ2-1; maybe TRBD1 (5 bases). The CDR3 extends over 12 amino acids. V gave up 3 bases and J gave up 7 bases, with 7 bases separating them. The germline V gene has CDR1 LGHNT and CDR2 FRNRAP. Here the CDR3 DNA reads TGTGCTAGTGGTTTCAAGGGGAATGAGCAGTTCTTC. Its protein is CASGFKGNEQFF. The whole variable domain, remainder taken from reference TRBV12-5 and TRBJ2-1, is DARVTQTPRHKVTEMGQEVTMRCQPILGHNTVFWYRQTMMQGLELLAYFRNRAPLDDSGMPKDRFSAEMPDATLATLKIQPSEPRDSAVYFCASGFKGNEQFFGPGTRLTVL.

The table lists this clonotype with many counts. The J gene is TRBJ1-1, the V gene TRBV3-1, with D unresolved. Looked up from germline, CDR1 is LGHDT and CDR2 is YNNKEL (reference sequence). V lost 0 bases, J lost 3 bases, and 8 bases lay in between. There are 14 residues in the CDR3. The CDR3 region is CASSQELEYTEAFF. In nucleotides, the CDR3 is TGTGCCAGCAGCCAAGAGTTGGAGTACACTGAAGCTTTCTTT.

In its sample, this clonotype was seen many times. V is TRBV12-3 or TRBV12-4 and J is TRBJ1-3, with D possibly being TRBD1 (5 bases). The CDR3 length is 14 residues. The V end was cut by 4 bases, the J end by 5 bases, with 12 bases between. The CDR3 coding sequence is TGTGCCAGCAGTTCCAGGGTTTATCGAAACACCATATATTTT. Protein sequence: CASSSRVYRNTIYF.

This clonotype was counted between two and nine times. In DNA form, the CDR3 reads TGCAGCGTTTTGACGGTTGAAGCTTTCTTT. Translated, it gives CSVLTVEAFF. This sequence joins TRBV29-1 and TRBJ1-1; no firm D call. Germline assignment: CDR1 SQVTM and CDR2 ANQGSEA. V lost 5 bases and J lost 7, with 8 bases in between. CDR3 length equals 10 residues.

Only a few counts were recorded for this clonotype. This chain connects TRBV6-1 to TRBJ1-1; D unresolved. Germline assignment: CDR1 MNHNS and CDR2 SASEGT. The V end was cut by 6 bases, the J end by 1 base, with 12 bases between. This CDR3 has 14 amino acids. CDR3 loop: CASRTSFSNTEAFF. The DNA for the CDR3 is TGTGCCAGCAGGACCAGTTTCTCGAACACTGAAGCTTTCTTT.

The V and J genes are TRBV5-1 and TRBJ2-1; D is possibly TRBD1 (6 bases). Trimming cost V 4 bases and J 9 bases, with 17 bases left between them. In germline, CDR1 is SGHRS, CDR2 YFSETQ. The CDR3 loop spans 14 amino acids. CDR3 in DNA: TGCGCCAGCAGCCCCGGCCGGACAGTTGGTGAGCAGTTCTTC. This translates into CASSPGRTVGEQFF.

The chain combines TRBV5-6 with TRBJ1-1; 9 bases line up with TRBD1. The CDR3 has 14 amino acids. CDR1 SGHDT and CDR2 YYEEEE come from the germline V gene. Unmatched junction bases numbered 9, after V lost 5 bases and J lost 7 bases. The CDR3 spells CASSWTGEYGEAFF. The CDR3 DNA follows: TGTGCCAGCAGTTGGACAGGGGAATATGGTGAAGCTTTCTTT.

Only a few counts were recorded for this clonotype. This chain links TRBV5-4 with TRBJ2-2; D unclear. This CDR3 comprises 15 residues. V was pared by 2 bases and J by 5 bases, with 13 bases between. CDR1 and CDR2 from the germline V gene are SGHNT and YYREEE (reference sequence). In DNA form, the CDR3 reads TGTGCCAGCAGCTTAGAAGGCTTGGAGACCGGGGAGCTGTTTTTT. Protein product: CASSLEGLETGELFF.

A remark on this clonotype: This may arise from a read error, as a much more abundant clone is one base away. This sequence joins TRBV20-1 and TRBJ1-1; perhaps TRBD1 as D (6 bases). Germline-derived CDR1 and CDR2 are DFQATT and SNEGSKA (reference sequence). CDR3 length: 11 amino acids. CDR3 DNA sequence: TGCGGTGCTGACGACGACAGGAAAGCTTTCTTT. It translates to CGADDDRKAFF.

The rearrangement links TRBV11-2 to TRBJ1-4; D is undetermined. The CDR3 runs to 12 residues. Germline CDR1 and CDR2: SGHAT and FQNNGV. Trimming removed 4 bases from V and 8 bases from J, with 8 bases in between. CDR3 DNA: TGTGCCAGCAGCTCAATCAAAGAAAAACTGTTTTTT. Amino acids: CASSSIKEKLFF.

This clonotype was detected many times. This rearrangement joins TRBV10-3 to TRBJ2-3; possibly TRBD1 for D (6 bases). This CDR3 has 14 amino acids. The germline CDR1 and CDR2 sequences are ENHRY and SYGVKD. The germline V and J ends were trimmed by 11 bases and 3 bases, with 18 bases remaining between them. The CDR3 bases are TGTGCCGCACACAGGGAAGGGGAGACAGATACGCAGTATTTT. This encodes CAAHREGETDTQYF.

This clonotype was seen repeatedly, ten times or more. J is TRBJ1-1 and V is TRBV13; the D is unclear. Germline CDR1 is PRHDT and CDR2 is FYEKMQ (reference sequence). V lost 3 bases to trimming and J lost 2 bases, with 4 bases between them. The CDR3 spans 12 residues. CDR3 protein: CASSFLNTEAFF. The CDR3 DNA follows: TGTGCCAGCAGCTTCCTTAACACTGAAGCTTTCTTT.